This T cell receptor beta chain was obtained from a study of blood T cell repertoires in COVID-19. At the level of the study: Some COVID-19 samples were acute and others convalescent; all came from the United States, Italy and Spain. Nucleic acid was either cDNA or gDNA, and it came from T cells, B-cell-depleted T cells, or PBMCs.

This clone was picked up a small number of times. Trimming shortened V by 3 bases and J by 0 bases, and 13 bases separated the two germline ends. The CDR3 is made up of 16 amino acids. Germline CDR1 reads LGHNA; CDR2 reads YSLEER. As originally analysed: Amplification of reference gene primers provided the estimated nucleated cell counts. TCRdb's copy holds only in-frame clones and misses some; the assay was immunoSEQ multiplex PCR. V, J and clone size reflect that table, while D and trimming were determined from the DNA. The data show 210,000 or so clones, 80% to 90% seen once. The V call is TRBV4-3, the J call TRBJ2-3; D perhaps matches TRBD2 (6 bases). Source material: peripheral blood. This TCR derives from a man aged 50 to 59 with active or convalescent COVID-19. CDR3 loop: CASSHSSGSSTDTQYF. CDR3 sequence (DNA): TGCGCCAGCAGCCATAGTAGCGGCTCTAGCACAGATACGCAGTATTTT.